A selection of T cell receptor beta chains follows, all from one sample in a study of long-term antiretroviral therapy in people with HIV. Using immunoSEQ multiplex PCR, the repertoire was profiled, and TCRdb retains in-frame clones only, with some absent. The table lists about 29,000 clones, 85% to 90% of them singletons, with around 8% in the top ten. Sequences were derived from unsorted PBMCs, sampled 3.2 years before starting antiretroviral therapy. All receptors derive from a man between 45 and 60 years old with HIV. CDR3s include the opening cysteine and the closing phenylalanine or tryptophan. The order of the fields is V gene, J gene, clone size, D gene, CDR3 protein, CDR3 DNA. The D gene is left open where the match is weak. Size is omitted from some rows. Given values are once, few, many or a class for expanded clones.

>TRBV5-6|TRBJ2-1|.|.
CASSNVGTNNEQFF
TGTGCCAGCTCTAATGTAGGGACAAACAATGAGCAGTTCTTC
>TRBV11-3|TRBJ2-6|.|TRBD2
CASSLGGGNVLTF
TGTGCCAGCAGCTTAGGGGGGGGCAACGTCCTGACTTTC
>TRBV2|TRBJ2-3|.|.
CASSEQVDTQYF
TGTGCCAGCAGTGAACAGGTAGATACGCAGTATTTT
>TRBV6-6|TRBJ2-2|.|TRBD1
CASSYWQGENTGELFF
TGTGCCAGCAGTTACTGGCAGGGGGAGAACACCGGGGAGCTGTTTTTT
>TRBV10-3|TRBJ2-3|.|.
CAISRSSLHTDTQYF
TGTGCCATCAGTAGGTCTAGCCTACACACAGATACGCAGTATTTT
>TRBV2|TRBJ1-5|.|.
CASRTQGGRSNQPQHF
TGTGCCAGCAGGACACAGGGAGGTCGAAGCAATCAGCCCCAGCATTTT
>TRBV10-3|TRBJ2-7|.|.
CAIMGTEAYEQYF
TGTGCCATCATGGGAACTGAGGCCTACGAGCAGTACTTC
>TRBV18|TRBJ1-4|.|TRBD1
CASSAQQGANEKLFF
TGTGCCAGCTCAGCGCAACAGGGGGCTAATGAAAAACTGTTTTTT
>TRBV5-6|TRBJ2-4|.|TRBD1
CASSVRGQVNIQYF
TGTGCCAGCAGCGTGCGGGGACAGGTTAACATTCAGTACTTC
>TRBV7-9|TRBJ1-4|.|.
CASSNRRGATNEKLFF
TGTGCCAGCAGCAACAGGAGGGGGGCCACTAATGAAAAACTGTTTTTT
>TRBV20-1|TRBJ1-2|once|TRBD1
CSPGGFYGYTF
TGCAGTCCAGGGGGGTTTTATGGCTACACCTTC
>TRBV29-1|TRBJ2-6|.|.
CSAAVDVDSGANVLTF
TGCAGCGCCGCGGTGGACGTAGACTCTGGGGCCAACGTCCTGACTTTC
>TRBV6-6|TRBJ2-1|.|TRBD1
CASSTGPGQPRDEQFF
TGTGCCAGCAGTACGGGACCGGGACAGCCGAGGGATGAGCAGTTCTTC